The present TCR beta chain was sequenced within a study of neurological immune-mediated disorders. Study conclusions and caveats: Repertoires from 18 of 34 multiple sclerosis patients grouped phylogenetically into a related-CDR3 cluster, suggesting a possible signature.

This CDR3 region has 14 residues. V shed 8 bases, J shed 2 bases, and the junction held 8 bases outside the gene matches. The germline V gene encodes CDR1 MNHEY and CDR2 SVGAGI. MiXCR, applied by TCRdb to the 5' RACE reads, yields one record per CDR3 protein. The table lists more than 75,000 distinct CDR3 sequences, approximately 3.5% of them singletons. Unsorted libraries were derived from 2 million PBMCs stored at -80 C. At least ten counts were recorded for this clonotype. Its antigen is undetermined. The source material was PBMCs. V gene TRBV6-5 combines with J gene TRBJ2-5, with TRBD2 matching 7 bases. The receptor was derived from a woman in her 50s with multiple sclerosis. DNA for the CDR3: TGTGCCAGCTGGGAGGGCGGGCCTCAAGAGACCCAGTACTTC. Translating gives CASWEGGPQETQYF.